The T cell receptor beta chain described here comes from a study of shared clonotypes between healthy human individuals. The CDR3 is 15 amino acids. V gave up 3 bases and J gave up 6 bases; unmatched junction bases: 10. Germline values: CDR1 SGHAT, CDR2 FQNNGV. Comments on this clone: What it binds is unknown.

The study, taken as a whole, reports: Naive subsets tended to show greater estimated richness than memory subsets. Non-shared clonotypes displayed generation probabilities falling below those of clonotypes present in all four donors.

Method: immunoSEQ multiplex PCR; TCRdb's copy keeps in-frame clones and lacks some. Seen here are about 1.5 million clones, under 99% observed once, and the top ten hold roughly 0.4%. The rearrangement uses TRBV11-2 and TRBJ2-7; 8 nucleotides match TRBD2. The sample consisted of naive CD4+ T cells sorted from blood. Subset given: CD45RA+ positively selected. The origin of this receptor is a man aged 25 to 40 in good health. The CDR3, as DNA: TGTGCCAGCAGCTTGTTGGGCGGACTAGCTCTCGAGCAGTACTTC. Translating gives CASSLLGGLALEQYF.